This T cell receptor beta chain was documented in a study of T cell repertoires in cytomegalovirus infection. Using its own MiXCR run on the reads, TCRdb lists one record per CDR3 protein. The repertoire holds a few hundred thousand distinct CDR3 sequences, with approximately 40% as singletons. The CDR3 spans 14 residues. With 4 bases removed from V and 5 bases from J, the gap between germline ends came to 14 bases. In germline, CDR1 is SEHNR, CDR2 FQNEAQ (reference sequence). This clonotype was seen a few times. What it recognizes is unknown. Sequencing used cultured PBMCs, obtained from culture after CMV antigen stimulation. This rearrangement joins TRBV7-9 to TRBJ1-2; D is unresolved. The source of this sequence is a human donor in good health (CMV status not recorded). Some clones in this sample may be carry-over from other donors' samples. CDR3 DNA sequence: TGTGCCAGCAGCTCCGCCCGGGGAACTTATGGCTACACCTTC. Its protein is CASSSARGTYGYTF.